A single sample gave rise to the 8 T cell receptor beta chains below, sequenced in a study of Ad26.COV2.S vaccination and SARS-CoV-2 variants. The table came from immunoSEQ multiplex PCR; TCRdb's copy has only in-frame clones and leaves some out. This table has fewer than 400,000 clones, approximately 87% appearing once. Treatment given: roughly 18 received Ad26.COV2.S at low or high dose, single or two shots; five or six received placebo; per-sample allocation not given. Specimen acquisition occurred on day 63 following the initial vaccine or placebo injection. Material: peripheral blood, obtained in a trial of Ad26.COV2.S vaccine versus placebo. Every receptor here comes from a person aged 18-65 years who received the Ad26.COV2.S COVID-19 vaccine or a placebo.

The genes are TRBV27 and TRBJ2-1; D call uncertain. In germline, CDR1 is MNHEY, CDR2 SMNVEV (reference sequence). V lost 3 bases, J lost 3 bases, and 6 bases lay in between. The CDR3 loop spans 13 amino acids. In nucleotides, the CDR3 is TGTGCCAGCAGTTTTTCGGACTACAATGAGCAGTTCTTC. Its protein is CASSFSDYNEQFF.

This clone was seen a handful of times. This chain links TRBV6-2 or TRBV6-3 with TRBJ2-2, with D tentatively TRBD2 (5 bases). The CDR3 has 14 residues. CDR1 and CDR2 from the germline V gene are MNHEY and SVGEGT. The V and J ends lost 4 bases and 0 bases respectively, with 6 bases between them. This chain's CDR3 is CASSSGSNTGELFF. DNA for the CDR3: TGTGCCAGCAGTTCGGGGTCGAACACCGGGGAGCTGTTTTTT.

The chain is built from TRBV6-5 and TRBJ2-3, with D perhaps TRBD2 (7 bases). CDR3 size: 15 residues. Germline CDR1 is MNHEY and CDR2 is SVGAGI. Trimming left V 2 bases short and J 6 bases short, with 15 bases between. CDR3 region: CASSYVRGARDTQYF. DNA for the CDR3: TGTGCCAGCAGTTACGTCCGGGGGGCTCGGGATACGCAGTATTTT.

V and J are TRBV7-2 and TRBJ2-1; 10 nucleotides agree with TRBD2. The CDR3 has 16 residues. CDR1 and CDR2 (germline): SGHTA, FQGNSA. The V gene end was trimmed by 0 bases and the J gene end by 7 bases; junction bases not matched to a gene: 6. The CDR3 DNA sequence: TGTGCCAGCAGCTTAGCAGAGGTAGCGGGAGGAAATGAGCAGTTCTTC. This sequence encodes CASSLAEVAGGNEQFF.

The rearrangement links TRBV27 to TRBJ2-6; 8 nucleotides line up with TRBD2. Germline CDR1 is MNHEY and CDR2 is SMNVEV (reference sequence). The CDR3 extends over 16 amino acids. V was pared by 4 bases and J by 4 bases, with 6 bases of the junction left unmatched. CDR3 residues: CASSSLTSAGANVLTF. CDR3 nucleotide sequence: TGTGCCAGCAGTTCCCTGACTAGCGCCGGGGCCAACGTCCTGACTTTC.

The chain links TRBV11-3 to TRBJ1-3, with D tentatively TRBD1 (5 bases). V was clipped by 5 bases and J by 0 bases, with 17 bases between them. The CDR3 is 17 amino acids. Germline CDR1 and CDR2: SGHNT and YENEEA. The CDR3 region is CASSPGEGSYSGNTIYF. The CDR3 nucleotides read TGTGCCAGCAGCCCAGGAGAGGGGAGTTACTCTGGAAACACCATATATTTT.

The chain uses TRBV6-2 or TRBV6-3 and TRBJ1-5; no definite D call. CDR3 length: 14 amino acids. V lost 4 bases, J lost 3 bases, and 10 bases lay in between. CDR1 is MNHEY and CDR2 is SVGEGT in the germline V gene. In nucleotides, the CDR3 is TGTGCCAGCAGTTTCGAGATCAACAATCAGCCCCAGCATTTT. Its translation: CASSFEINNQPQHF.

The gene calls are TRBV4-2 and TRBJ2-3; possible D gene TRBD2, 5 bases. V lost 1 base and J lost 4, with 15 bases in between. This CDR3 comprises 16 residues. CDR1 is LGHNA, CDR2 YNFKEQ, per germline. DNA of the CDR3: TGTGCCAGCAGCCAAGGGGAACGGGGAGAGGCAGATACGCAGTATTTT. This translates into CASSQGERGEADTQYF.